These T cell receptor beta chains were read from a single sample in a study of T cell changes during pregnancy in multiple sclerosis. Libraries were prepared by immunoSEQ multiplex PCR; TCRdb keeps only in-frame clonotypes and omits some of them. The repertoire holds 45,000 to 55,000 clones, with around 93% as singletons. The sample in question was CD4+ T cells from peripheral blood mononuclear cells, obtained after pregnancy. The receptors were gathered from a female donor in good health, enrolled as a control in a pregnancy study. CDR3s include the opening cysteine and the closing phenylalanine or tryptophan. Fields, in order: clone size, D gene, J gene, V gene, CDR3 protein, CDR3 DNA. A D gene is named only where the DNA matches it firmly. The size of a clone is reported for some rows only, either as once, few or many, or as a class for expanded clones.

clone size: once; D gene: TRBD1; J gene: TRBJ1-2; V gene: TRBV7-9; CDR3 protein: CASSWGQDDYGYTF; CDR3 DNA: TGTGCCAGCAGCTGGGGACAGGACGACTATGGCTACACCTTC
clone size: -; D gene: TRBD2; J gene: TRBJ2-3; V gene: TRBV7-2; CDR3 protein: CASSRTSGRTDTQYF; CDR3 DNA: TGTGCCAGCAGCAGGACTAGCGGGAGAACAGATACGCAGTATTTT
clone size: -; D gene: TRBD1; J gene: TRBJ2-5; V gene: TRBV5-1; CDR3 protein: CASSPADRGRQETQYF; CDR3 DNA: TGCGCCAGCAGCCCGGCGGACAGGGGACGTCAAGAGACCCAGTACTTC
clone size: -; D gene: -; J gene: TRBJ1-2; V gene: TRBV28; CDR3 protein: CASSLSGSNYGYTF; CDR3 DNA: TGTGCCAGCAGTTTAAGCGGGTCGAACTATGGCTACACCTTC
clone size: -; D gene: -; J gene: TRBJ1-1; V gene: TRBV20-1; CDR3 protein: CSARESTEAFF; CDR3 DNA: TGCAGTGCTAGAGAGAGCACTGAAGCTTTCTTT
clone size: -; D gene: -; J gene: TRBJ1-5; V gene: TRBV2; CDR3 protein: CASRGEGDQPQHF; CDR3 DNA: TGTGCCAGCAGGGGGGAGGGAGATCAGCCCCAGCATTTT
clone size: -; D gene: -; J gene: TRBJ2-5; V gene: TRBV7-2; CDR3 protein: CASSSLLRETQYF; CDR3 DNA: TGTGCCAGCAGCTCCCTCTTGCGGGAGACCCAGTACTTC
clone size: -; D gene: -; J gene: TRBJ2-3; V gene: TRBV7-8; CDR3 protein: CASSLFGADTQYF; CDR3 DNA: TGTGCCAGCAGCTTATTCGGGGCAGATACGCAGTATTTT
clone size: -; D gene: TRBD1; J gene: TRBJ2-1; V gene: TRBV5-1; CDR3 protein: CASSLGTGNNEQFF; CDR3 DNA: TGCGCCAGCAGCTTGGGGACAGGGAACAATGAGCAGTTCTTC
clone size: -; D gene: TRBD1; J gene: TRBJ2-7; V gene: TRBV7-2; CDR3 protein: CASSLGRGTYEQYF; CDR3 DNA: TGTGCCAGCAGCTTAGGCAGGGGGACCTACGAGCAGTACTTC
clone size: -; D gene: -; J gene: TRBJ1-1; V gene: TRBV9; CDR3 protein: CASRSMRGRTEAFF; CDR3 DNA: TGTGCCAGCAGGTCCATGCGGGGGAGGACTGAAGCTTTCTTT
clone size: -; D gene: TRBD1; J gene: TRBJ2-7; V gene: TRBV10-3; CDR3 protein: CAISDVPDRAREQYF; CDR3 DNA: TGTGCCATCAGTGATGTCCCGGACAGGGCGCGAGAGCAGTACTTC
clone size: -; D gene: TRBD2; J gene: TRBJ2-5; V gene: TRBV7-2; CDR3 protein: CASSFTSGGFGKETQYF; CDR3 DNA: TGTGCCAGCAGCTTCACTAGCGGGGGGTTCGGAAAAGAGACCCAGTACTTC
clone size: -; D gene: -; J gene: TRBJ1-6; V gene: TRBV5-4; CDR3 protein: CASSLWGRAGNPLHF; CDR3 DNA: TGTGCCAGCAGCTTGTGGGGCCGCGCGGGGAATCCCCTCCACTTT
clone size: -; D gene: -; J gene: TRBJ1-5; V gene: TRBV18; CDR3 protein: CASSPWGGVNQPQHF; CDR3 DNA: TGTGCCAGCTCACCTTGGGGGGGAGTCAATCAGCCCCAGCATTTT
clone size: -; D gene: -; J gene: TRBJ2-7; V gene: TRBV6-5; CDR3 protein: CASSYSKNRFSHEQYF; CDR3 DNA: TGTGCCAGCAGTTACTCGAAGAATCGGTTTTCCCACGAGCAGTACTTC
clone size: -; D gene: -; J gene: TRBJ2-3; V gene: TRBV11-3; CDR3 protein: CASSQEGTKSTDTQYF; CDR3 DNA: TGTGCCAGCAGCCAAGAGGGCACCAAAAGCACAGATACGCAGTATTTT
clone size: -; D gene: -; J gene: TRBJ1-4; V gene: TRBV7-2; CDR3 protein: CASSRQKNEKLFF; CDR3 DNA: TGTGCCAGCAGCCGACAGAAAAATGAAAAACTGTTTTTT
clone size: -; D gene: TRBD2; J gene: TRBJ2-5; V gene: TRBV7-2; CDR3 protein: CASSRLAPPQETQYF; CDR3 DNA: TGTGCCAGCAGTAGACTAGCGCCTCCACAAGAGACCCAGTACTTC
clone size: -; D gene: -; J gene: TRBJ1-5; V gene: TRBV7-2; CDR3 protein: CASSPLSGPGGPQHF; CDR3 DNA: TGTGCCAGCAGCCCCCTGAGCGGACCGGGGGGACCCCAGCATTTT
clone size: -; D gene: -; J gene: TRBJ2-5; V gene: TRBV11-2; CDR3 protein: CASSLDPRGIETQYF; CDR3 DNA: TGTGCCAGCAGCTTAGACCCTAGGGGAATAGAGACCCAGTACTTC
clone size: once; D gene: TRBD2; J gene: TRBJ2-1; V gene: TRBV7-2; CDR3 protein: CASRASSGGYNEQFF; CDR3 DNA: TGTGCCAGCAGGGCTTCTAGCGGGGGTTACAATGAGCAGTTCTTC
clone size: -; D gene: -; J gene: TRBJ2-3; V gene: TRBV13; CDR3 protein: CASSFGGGAADTQYF; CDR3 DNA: TGTGCCAGCAGCTTCGGTGGGGGGGCCGCAGATACGCAGTATTTT
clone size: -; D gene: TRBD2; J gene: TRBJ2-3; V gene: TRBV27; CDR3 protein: CASRRAGGSTDTQYF; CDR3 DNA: TGTGCCAGCAGGAGGGCGGGGGGGAGCACAGATACGCAGTATTTT
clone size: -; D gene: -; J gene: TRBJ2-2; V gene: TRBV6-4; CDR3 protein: CASSDRGGTGELFF; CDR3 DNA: TGTGCCAGCAGTGACAGGGGCGGCACCGGGGAGCTGTTTTTT
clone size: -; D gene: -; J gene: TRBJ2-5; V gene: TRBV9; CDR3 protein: CASSVEPGYQETQYF; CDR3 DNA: TGTGCCAGCAGCGTAGAACCGGGGTACCAAGAGACCCAGTACTTC
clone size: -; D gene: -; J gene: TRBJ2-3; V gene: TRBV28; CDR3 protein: CASSSPGLPGSTQYF; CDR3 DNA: TGTGCCAGCAGTTCCCCCGGTCTTCCAGGTTCTACGCAGTATTTT
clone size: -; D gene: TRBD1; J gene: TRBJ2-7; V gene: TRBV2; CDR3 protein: CASRDRGNYEQYF; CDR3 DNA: TGTGCCAGCAGGGACAGGGGTAACTACGAGCAGTACTTC
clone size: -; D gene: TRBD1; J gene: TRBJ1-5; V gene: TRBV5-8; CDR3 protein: CASSLDRGQPQHF; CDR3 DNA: TGTGCCAGCAGCTTGGACAGGGGGCAGCCCCAGCATTTT
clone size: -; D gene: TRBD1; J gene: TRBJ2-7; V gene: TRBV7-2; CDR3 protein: CASSLIGGQGGSYEQYF; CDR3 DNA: TGTGCCAGCAGCTTAATCGGGGGACAGGGGGGATCCTACGAGCAGTACTTC
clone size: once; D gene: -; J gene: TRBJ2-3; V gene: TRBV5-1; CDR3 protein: CASSLGGALTDTQYF; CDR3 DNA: TGCGCCAGCAGCTTGGGTGGGGCTCTCACAGATACGCAGTATTTT
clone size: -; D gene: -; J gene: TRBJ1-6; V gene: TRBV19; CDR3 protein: CASSMEELNSPLHF; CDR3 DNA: TGTGCCAGTAGTATGGAGGAATTGAATTCACCCCTCCACTTT
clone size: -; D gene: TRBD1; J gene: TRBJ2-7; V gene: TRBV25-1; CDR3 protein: CASSAQGAYEQYF; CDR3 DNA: TGTGCCAGCAGTGCACAGGGGGCCTACGAGCAGTACTTC
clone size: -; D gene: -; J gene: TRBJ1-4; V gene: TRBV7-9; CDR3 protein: CASSPGHSFFEKLFF; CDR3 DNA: TGTGCCAGCAGTCCTGGACACAGTTTTTTCGAAAAACTGTTTTTT
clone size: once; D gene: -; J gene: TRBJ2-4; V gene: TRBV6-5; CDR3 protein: CASSPTGENIQYF; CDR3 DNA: TGTGCCAGCAGCCCCACGGGGGAAAACATTCAGTACTTC
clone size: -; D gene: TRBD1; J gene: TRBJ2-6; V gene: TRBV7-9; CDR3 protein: CASSFGTGYSGANVLTF; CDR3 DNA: TGTGCCAGCAGCTTCGGGACAGGTTACTCTGGGGCCAACGTCCTGACTTTC
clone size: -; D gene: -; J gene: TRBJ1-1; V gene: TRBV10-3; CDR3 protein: CAIRVADIMNTEAFF; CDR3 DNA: TGTGCCATCAGGGTGGCAGATATAATGAACACTGAAGCTTTCTTT
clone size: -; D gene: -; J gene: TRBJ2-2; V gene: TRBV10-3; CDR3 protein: CAIRGELNTGELFF; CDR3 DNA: TGTGCCATCAGGGGAGAGCTTAACACCGGGGAGCTGTTTTTT
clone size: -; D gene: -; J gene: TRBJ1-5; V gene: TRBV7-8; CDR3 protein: CASSRMTGSNQPQHF; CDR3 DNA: TGTGCCAGCAGCCGAATGACAGGCTCCAATCAGCCCCAGCATTTT
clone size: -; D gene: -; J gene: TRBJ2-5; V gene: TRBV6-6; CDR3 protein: CASNRGETFQETQYF; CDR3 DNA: TGTGCCAGCAATCGTGGAGAAACCTTCCAAGAGACCCAGTACTTC
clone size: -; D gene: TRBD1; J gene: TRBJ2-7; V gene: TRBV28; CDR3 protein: CASSFLTGGNYEQYF; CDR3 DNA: TGTGCCAGCAGCTTCTTAACAGGGGGTAACTACGAGCAGTACTTC
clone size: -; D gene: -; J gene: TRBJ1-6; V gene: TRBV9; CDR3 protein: CASSAAQWYSPLHF; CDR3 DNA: TGTGCCAGCAGCGCCGCCCAGTGGTATTCACCCCTCCACTTT
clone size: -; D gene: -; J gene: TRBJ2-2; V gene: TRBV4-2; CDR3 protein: CASSQVLGRGGNTGELFF; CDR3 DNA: TGTGCCAGCAGCCAAGTCTTGGGAAGGGGGGGGAACACCGGGGAGCTGTTTTTT
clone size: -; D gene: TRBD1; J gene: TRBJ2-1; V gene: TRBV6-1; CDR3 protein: CASSGTGVVLEQFF; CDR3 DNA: TGTGCCAGCAGTGGGACAGGGGTCGTTCTTGAGCAGTTCTTC
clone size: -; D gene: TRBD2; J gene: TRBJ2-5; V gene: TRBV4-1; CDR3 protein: CASSQATTSGQETQYF; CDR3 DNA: TGCGCCAGCAGCCAGGCTACGACTAGCGGGCAAGAGACCCAGTACTTC
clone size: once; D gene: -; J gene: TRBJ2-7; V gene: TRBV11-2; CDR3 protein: CASSFDREVYEQYF; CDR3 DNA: TGTGCCAGCAGCTTCGACAGGGAGGTATACGAGCAGTACTTC
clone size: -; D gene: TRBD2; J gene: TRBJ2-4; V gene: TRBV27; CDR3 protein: CASSFASGGAGAKNIQYF; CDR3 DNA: TGTGCCAGCAGTTTCGCTAGCGGGGGGGCCGGTGCCAAAAACATTCAGTACTTC
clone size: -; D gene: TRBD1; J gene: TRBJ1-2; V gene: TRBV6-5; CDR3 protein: CASTRTGSNYGYTF; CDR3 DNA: TGTGCCAGCACCAGGACAGGCTCTAACTATGGCTACACCTTC
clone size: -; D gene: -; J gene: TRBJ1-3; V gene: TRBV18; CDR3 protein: CASSPDSSQRTIYF; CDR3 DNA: TGTGCCAGCTCACCGGACAGTAGTCAAAGGACCATATATTTT
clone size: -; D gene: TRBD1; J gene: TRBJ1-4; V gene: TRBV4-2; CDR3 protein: CASRGDSEKLFF; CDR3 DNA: TGTGCCAGCAGGGGGGACAGCGAAAAACTGTTTTTT
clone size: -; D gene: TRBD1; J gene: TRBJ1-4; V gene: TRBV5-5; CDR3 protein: CASSFGQGALSTNEKLFF; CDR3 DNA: TGTGCCAGCAGCTTCGGACAGGGGGCCCTCTCAACTAATGAAAAACTGTTTTTT